This T cell receptor (beta chain) was obtained from a study of cytomegalovirus exposure and HLA in healthy donors. Measured with immunoSEQ multiplex PCR; TCRdb has only the in-frame clones, and not every one. The sample has under 400,000 clones, 86% seen once. CDR1 and CDR2 from the germline V gene are MNHEY and SVGAGI. The germline V and J ends were trimmed by 0 bases and 8 bases, with 11 bases remaining between them. The CDR3 spans 14 residues. This clone was found a few times. Its specificity is unknown. Findings and limits, study-wide: The dataset shows that most TCR sequences were rare, while some public TCRs occurred in many donors.

This chain uses TRBV6-5 with TRBJ1-3; D perhaps matches TRBD1 (5 bases). The sequence came from a woman under 30 in good health and CMV-seronegative. The sequenced sample was PBMCs. The CDR3 DNA reads TGTGCCAGCAGTTACTCAAGATTAGGGGACACCATATATTTT. Translating it yields CASSYSRLGDTIYF.